This T cell receptor (beta chain) appears in the sequencing data of a study of patients and donors after allogeneic stem cell transplantation (TCRdb year 2020). The CDR1 and CDR2 encoded by the germline V gene (reference sequence) are DFQATT and SNEGSKA. The CDR3 runs 13 amino acids, cysteine and phenylalanine included. This entry keeps only the CDR3 DNA: 39 bases, framed from base 1. A distance of 14 bases separates the germline ends of V and J, which lose 6 bases and 3 bases respectively. The library was built by means of RT-PCR. For sequencing, a NextSeq 550 was employed. TCRdb trimmed public reads at Q25 via fastp, called clones via MiXCR and kept in-frame beta chains. Every CDR3 protein is listed once, alongside the most common genes and DNA of its rows. The sample yields fewer than 500,000 distinct CDR3 sequences; about a sixth were counted once. The leading ten clones occupy over 6% of the sample.

This clonotype was detected many times. Its antigen remains undetermined. Base qualities are not recorded, but no much larger clone differs from it by a single base. The clonotype comes from a human donor who was either an allogeneic HSCT recipient or a stem cell or donor lymphocyte infusion donor (not recorded which). It is not recorded whose cells these are; they may come from a transplant donor. The rearrangement combines TRBV20-1 with TRBJ1-2; tentative D gene TRBD1, with 6 bases matching. The sequenced sample was blood, either unsorted or a sorted T cell fraction (not recorded which). The nucleotide sequence is given as TGCAGTGCCACCCGACAGGAGTACTATGGCTACACCTTC. Its protein is CSATRQEYYGYTF.